This entry is about one TCR beta chain. Its antigen is currently unknown. UMI-tagged 5'RACE template switching yielded the TCR beta cDNA. With the 5' RACE reads reprocessed, TCRdb shows one record per CDR3 protein and no DNA. This table holds 400,000 or so distinct CDR3 sequences. This specimen comes from a study of T cells expressing NK-cell markers. In the study overall: Repertoires of TCR beta were obtained from T cells sorted as CD3+CD56+NKG2C+, CD3+CD56+NKG2C- and CD3+CD56-NKG2C+.

Germline-derived CDR1 and CDR2 are SGHNT and YENEEA. The CDR3 covers 16 residues. Study-level results: Dominant NKG2C+ clonotypes in roughly 6 donors made up roughly 1.0-7.0% of CD8+ T cells.

The sequence derives from a woman in her forties or fifties in good health. Material: blood T cells: a sorted CD56 or NKG2C T cell subset, CD4+ or CD8+ T cells, or bulk PBMC T cells (not recorded which). The gene calls are TRBV11-3 and TRBJ1-1; with no DNA, the TCRdb D assignment of TRBD1 cannot be verified. CDR3 sequence: CASVPRQGPKRAEAFF.